The 16 T cell receptor beta chains presented below share a single source sample, sequenced in a study of tumor-infiltrating lymphocytes in oesophageal squamous cell carcinoma. Via MiXCR, TCRdb re-called the PCR reads, giving one row per CDR3 protein. The sample has about 19,000 distinct CDR3 sequences; more than 35% are singletons. Sequenced material: esophageal tumor tissue. These receptors originate from a male donor with esophageal squamous cell carcinoma.

Notes on this clonotype: The missing conserved phenylalanine or tryptophan at the end of this CDR3 makes a read error likely. It is unclear where the CDR3 begins or ends on the DNA, so no DNA is shown, and the CDR3 is as TCRdb lists it. The chain recombines TRBV7-6 with TRBJ2-7; whether TRBD1, the table's D call, matches the DNA was not checked. The germline V gene has CDR1 SGHVS and CDR2 FNYEAQ. The CDR3 contains 15 residues when both ends are counted. The CDR3: CASSPTGGYEQYFGS.

The chain uses TRBV4-3 and TRBJ2-1; D remains ambiguous. The CDR3 contains 14 residues. In germline, CDR1 is LGHNA, CDR2 YSLEER. Trimming removed 5 bases from V and 9 bases from J, with 17 bases in between. Here the CDR3 DNA reads TGCGCCAGCAGCTTGGCGCTGATCGAGGCTGAGCAGTTCTTC. Amino acid sequence: CASSLALIEAEQFF.

The chain uses TRBV7-3 and TRBJ2-3; 13 positions agree with TRBD2. J was trimmed by 7 bases and V by 5 bases; bases with no gene match: 3. The V gene's germline CDR1 is SGHTA and CDR2 FQGTGA. The CDR3 extends over 14 amino acids. Here the CDR3 DNA reads TGTGCCAGCAGCGAACTAGCGGGGGGGCATACGCAGTATTTT. Protein product: CASSELAGGHTQYF.

The sample holds many counts of this clonotype. This chain uses TRBV19 with TRBJ2-7, with unresolved D. The CDR3 sequence is 18 residues long. Trimming took 5 bases from V and 2 from J, leaving 25 bases between them. CDR1 and CDR2 (germline): LNHDA, SQIVND (reference sequence). The CDR3 DNA reads as TGTGCCAGTAGTTCCAAAGGTTCTAACTCTGTAGCAGCCTACGAGCAGTACTTC. Translating gives CASSSKGSNSVAAYEQYF.

J is TRBJ1-1 and V is TRBV6-1; D is uncertain. Per the germline V gene, CDR1 is MNHNS and CDR2 is SASEGT. With 2 bases removed from V and 1 base from J, the gap between germline ends came to 2 bases. The CDR3 has 12 residues. The CDR3 region has the DNA TGTGCCAGCAGTGAATGGAACACTGAAGCTTTCTTT. Amino acids: CASSEWNTEAFF.

This clonotype counts as medium-sized. The rearrangement joins TRBV28 to TRBJ2-3, with D uncertain. The CDR3 runs 11 residues. Germline CDR1 reads MDHEN; CDR2 reads SYDVKM. Trimming took off 7 bases at V and 6 bases at J, with 8 bases between the two ends. This CDR3 reads CASTSRDTQYF. In nucleotides, the CDR3 is TGTGCCAGCACAAGCAGGGATACGCAGTATTTT.

There are many counts of this clonotype. The V gene is TRBV10-3, the J gene TRBJ1-2; D is unresolved. The CDR3 is made up of 14 amino acids. Deletions cut 10 bases from V and 1 base from J, with 16 bases between. Germline V gene data show CDR1 as ENHRY and CDR2 as SYGVKD. This chain's CDR3 is CATPGLGNNYGYTF. The CDR3 DNA follows: TGTGCCACCCCCGGGTTAGGAAATAACTATGGCTACACCTTC.

This clonotype was found many times. V gene TRBV6-1 combines with J gene TRBJ1-6; D gene ambiguous. In germline, CDR1 is MNHNS, CDR2 SASEGT. V was shortened by 5 bases and J by 4 bases, with 9 bases between the two germline ends. This CDR3 has 14 amino acids. CDR3 loop: CASSSGPYNSPLHF. The DNA for the CDR3 is TGTGCCAGCAGTTCTGGACCGTATAATTCACCCCTCCACTTT.

The V call is TRBV12-3 or TRBV12-4, the J call TRBJ2-4, with 11 bases that match TRBD2. The better agreement between TRBJ2-7 and the DNA end casts doubt on the J call. The CDR3 spans 16 residues. The CDR3: CASSAHGTSGSYEQYF. The CDR3 DNA reads TGTGCCAGCAGTGCCCACGGGACTAGCGGTTCCTACGAGCAGTACTTC.

This clonotype was found a few times. The chain has TRBV7-9 and TRBJ1-1; 10 nucleotides align to TRBD1. The CDR3 extends over 16 amino acids. Germline CDR1 reads SEHNR; CDR2 reads FQNEAQ (reference sequence). The V segment lost 4 bases and the J segment 5 bases; nucleotides outside the gene matches: 10. The CDR3 loop reads CASSSGTGVGGTEAFF. The CDR3 DNA reads TGTGCCAGCAGCTCCGGGACAGGGGTCGGTGGGACTGAAGCTTTCTTT.

The chain couples TRBV7-6 to TRBJ2-5; tentatively, D is TRBD1 or TRBD2 (6 bases each). The end of the DNA aligns better with TRBJ2-1, so the J call may be wrong. CDR3 length: 14 amino acids. The germline V gene has CDR1 SGHVS and CDR2 FNYEAQ. Here the CDR3 reads CASSFSGASGEQFF. The CDR3 region has the DNA TGTGCCAGCAGCTTTTCGGGGGCCTCGGGTGAGCAGTTCTTC.

This clonotype appeared many times. The V call is TRBV27, the J call TRBJ2-5, with 13 bases matching TRBD2. With V trimmed by 2 bases and J by 5 bases, 5 bases remained unmatched. Per germline, CDR1 MNHEY and CDR2 SMNVEV (reference sequence). The CDR3 has 16 residues. Here the CDR3 DNA reads TGTGCCAGCAGTTTAAGGACTAGCGGGAGAAGGGAGACCCAGTACTTC. Translated, it gives CASSLRTSGRRETQYF.

In its sample, this clonotype was seen many times. A much larger clone lies a single base off, so this may be a read error. This chain connects TRBV6-1 to TRBJ2-1; D gene uncertain. TRBJ2-7 matches the DNA end more closely, so the J call is doubtful. There are 16 residues in the CDR3. Germline V gene data show CDR1 as MNHNS and CDR2 as SASEGT. The CDR3 here is CASSEPPAALNNEQYF. As DNA, the CDR3 is TGTGCCAGCAGTGAACCTCCAGCTGCGCTGAACAATGAGCAGTACTTC.

This clonotype was seen only a few times. The chain's CDR3 is CASRPDRDTDTQYF. The CDR3 DNA reads as TGCGCCAGCAGACCCGACAGGGATACAGATACGCAGTATTTT. This chain joins TRBV5-1 and TRBJ2-3; TRBD1 matches 7 bases. V shed 5 bases and J 3 bases; nucleotides not matched to a gene: 6. The CDR3 covers 14 residues. Germline V gene sequence: CDR1 SGHRS, CDR2 YFSETQ.

The J gene is TRBJ2-3, the V gene TRBV12-3 or TRBV12-4; the D gene could be TRBD1 or TRBD2 (5 bases each). Near its end, the DNA agrees better with TRBJ2-7, so the J call may be wrong. The CDR3 spans 13 residues. The CDR3 region has the DNA TGTGCCAGCAGTTTGGGCCGGGACGGTGAGCAGTACTTC. It specifies CASSLGRDGEQYF.

The chain couples TRBV7-6 to TRBJ1-1; D call uncertain. V shed 5 bases and J shed 6 bases, with 19 bases lying between them. Germline V gene sequence: CDR1 SGHVS, CDR2 FNYEAQ. The CDR3 has 15 amino acids. The CDR3 DNA reads TGTGCCAGCAGCCCACCCCGGGCTCTCGTTGCTGAAGCTTTCTTT. This sequence encodes CASSPPRALVAEAFF.